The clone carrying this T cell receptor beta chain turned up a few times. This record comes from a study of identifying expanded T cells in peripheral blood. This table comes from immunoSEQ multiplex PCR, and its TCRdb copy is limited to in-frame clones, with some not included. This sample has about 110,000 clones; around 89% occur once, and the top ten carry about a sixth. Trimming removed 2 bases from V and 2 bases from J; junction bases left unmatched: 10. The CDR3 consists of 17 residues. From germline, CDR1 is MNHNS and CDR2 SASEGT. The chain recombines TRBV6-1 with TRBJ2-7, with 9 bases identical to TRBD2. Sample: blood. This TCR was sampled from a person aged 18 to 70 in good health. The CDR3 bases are TGTGCCAGCAGTGAAAGGGTAGGAGCGGGGGGCGCCTACGAGCAGTACTTC. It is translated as CASSERVGAGGAYEQYF.